This T cell receptor (beta chain) was documented in a study of beta chain features in type 1 diabetes. Germline CDR1 MNHEY, CDR2 SVGAGI. This CDR3 has 15 amino acids. The V and J ends lost 2 bases and 5 bases, in that order; junction bases with no gene match: 4. The sequenced template was cDNA made from the entire isolated RNA. Profiling relied on immunoSEQ multiplex PCR, and the TCRdb table lists in-frame clones only, not all of them. The top ten hold roughly 1.4% of the sample, which has about 140,000 clones, 10% seen once. The chain combines TRBV6-5 with TRBJ2-4; TRBD1 matches 9 bases. This clonotype was sampled from a man younger than 35 in good health. Sequencing was done on a sample of naive CD4+ T cells from blood. CDR3 sequence: CASSYRDRAQNIQYF. CDR3 coding DNA: TGTGCCAGCAGTTACAGGGACAGGGCCCAAAACATTCAGTACTTC.